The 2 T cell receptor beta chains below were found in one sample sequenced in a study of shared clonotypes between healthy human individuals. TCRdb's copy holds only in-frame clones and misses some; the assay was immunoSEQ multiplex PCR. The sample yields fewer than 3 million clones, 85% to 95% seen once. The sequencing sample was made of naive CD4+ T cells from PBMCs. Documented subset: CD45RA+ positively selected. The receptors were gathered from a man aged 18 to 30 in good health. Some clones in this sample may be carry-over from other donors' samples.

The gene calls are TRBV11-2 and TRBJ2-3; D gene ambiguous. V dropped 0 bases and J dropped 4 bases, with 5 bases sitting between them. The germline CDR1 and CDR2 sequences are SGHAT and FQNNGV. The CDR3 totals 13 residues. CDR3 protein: CASSLDWADTQYF. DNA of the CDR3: TGTGCCAGCAGCTTAGACTGGGCAGATACGCAGTATTTT.

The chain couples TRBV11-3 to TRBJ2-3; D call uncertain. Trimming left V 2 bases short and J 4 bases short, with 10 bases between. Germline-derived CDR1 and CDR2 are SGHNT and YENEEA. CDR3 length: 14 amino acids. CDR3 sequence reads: CASSLNSWADTQYF. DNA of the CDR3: TGTGCCAGCAGCTTAAATTCGTGGGCAGATACGCAGTATTTT.